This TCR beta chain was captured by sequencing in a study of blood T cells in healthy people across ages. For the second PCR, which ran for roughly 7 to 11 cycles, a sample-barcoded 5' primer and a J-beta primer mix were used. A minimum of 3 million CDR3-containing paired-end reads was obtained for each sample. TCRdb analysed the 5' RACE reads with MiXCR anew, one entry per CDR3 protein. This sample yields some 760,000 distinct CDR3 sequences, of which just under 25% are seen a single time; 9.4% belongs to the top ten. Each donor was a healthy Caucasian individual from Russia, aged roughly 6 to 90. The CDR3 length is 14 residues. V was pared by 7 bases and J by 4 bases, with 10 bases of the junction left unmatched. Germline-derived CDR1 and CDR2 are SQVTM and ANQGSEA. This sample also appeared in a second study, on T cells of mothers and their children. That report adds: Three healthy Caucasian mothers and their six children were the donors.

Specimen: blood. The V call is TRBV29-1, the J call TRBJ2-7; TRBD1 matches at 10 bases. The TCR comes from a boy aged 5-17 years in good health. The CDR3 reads CSATGQGGRYEQYF. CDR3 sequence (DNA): TGCAGCGCTACTGGACAGGGGGGTCGATACGAGCAGTACTTC.